Following are 17 T cell receptor beta chains from one sample sequenced in a study of blood T cells in healthy people across ages. A second 7 to 11 cycle PCR used barcoded and J-beta primers. TCRdb reanalysed the 5' RACE reads using MiXCR and keeps one entry per CDR3 protein. The sample has around 1,800,000 distinct CDR3 sequences, 30% to 40% seen once. The sample taken for sequencing was blood. These receptors all stem from a human donor in good health.

Of note for this clonotype: A read error may account for a junction end that differs from germline. The chain combines TRBV27 with TRBJ2-3; 12 bases agree with TRBD1. This CDR3 has 18 residues. Germline CDR1 and CDR2: MNHEY and SMNVEV (reference sequence). The chain's CDR3 is CANSSYSGTGGRTDTQYF. The DNA for the CDR3 is TGTGCCAACAGTTCTTATTCCGGGACAGGGGGCCGCACAGATACGCAGTATTTT.

As for this clonotype: At one end, the junction sequence differs from germline, possibly due to a read error. The chain links TRBV5-1 to TRBJ2-1, with D possibly being TRBD1 (6 bases). Germline loops: CDR1 SGHRS, CDR2 YFSETQ. The CDR3 length is 13 residues. The CDR3 protein is CASSLQGFNERFF. In DNA, the CDR3 is TGCGCCAGCAGCTTACAGGGATTCAATGAGCGGTTCTTC. Combining the CDR3 with reference TRBV5-1 and TRBJ2-1 gives the whole variable domain KAGVTQTPRYLIKTRGQQVTLSCSPISGHRSVSWYQQTPGQGLQFLFEYFSETQRNKGNFPGRFSGRQFSNSRSEMNVSTLELGDSALYLCASSLQGFNERFFGPGTRLTVL.

This rearrangement joins TRBV9 to TRBJ2-3, with 8 bases aligning to TRBD2. The CDR3 runs 13 residues. Germline values: CDR1 SGDLS, CDR2 YYNGEE. V shed 6 bases, J shed 11 bases, and the junction held 11 bases outside the gene matches. CDR3 loop: CASTLLSGEKQYF. The CDR3 DNA is TGTGCCAGCACCCTACTTAGCGGGGAGAAGCAGTATTTT.

This clonotype was recorded a few times. The rearrangement uses TRBV29-1 and TRBJ1-2; 8 bases are shared with TRBD1. The germline V gene has CDR1 SQVTM and CDR2 ANQGSEA. This CDR3 is 14 amino acids long. V was pared by 7 bases and J by 6 bases, with 13 bases of the junction left unmatched. The CDR3 DNA follows: TGCAGCGCCGGACCCTGGCAGGGGGCAAATGGCTACACCTTC. Translating it yields CSAGPWQGANGYTF.

The rearrangement joins TRBV5-1 to TRBJ2-3; D gene unclear. The CDR3 runs to 14 residues. The germline V gene encodes CDR1 SGHRS and CDR2 YFSETQ. V was trimmed by 3 bases and J by 2 bases, leaving 10 bases between them. DNA of the CDR3: TGCGCCAGCAGCTGGGTAACAGACACAGATACGCAGTATTTT. Translated, it gives CASSWVTDTDTQYF.

There are a few counts of this clonotype. The J gene is TRBJ1-2, the V gene TRBV28; no firm D call. CDR3 length equals 14 residues. Germline CDR1 reads MDHEN; CDR2 reads SYDVKM. V was shortened by 3 bases and J by 8 bases, with 16 bases between the two germline ends. The CDR3 DNA reads TGTGCCAGCAGTTTTCCGGGGAGGGATGGGGGCTACACCTTC. As protein: CASSFPGRDGGYTF.

This chain connects TRBV27 to TRBJ2-7; D may be TRBD2 (7 bases). CDR3 length equals 15 residues. V lost 3 bases and J 2 bases, leaving 14 bases between the germline ends. Germline V CDR1 and CDR2: MNHEY, SMNVEV (reference sequence). The CDR3 loop is CASSFEGGPPYEQYF. The CDR3 DNA follows: TGTGCCAGCAGTTTCGAGGGGGGGCCTCCCTACGAGCAGTACTTC.

This clonotype was detected only a few times. CDR3 sequence reads: CSAIDGFTHNEQFF. In DNA, the CDR3 is TGCAGTGCTATTGATGGGTTCACCCACAATGAGCAGTTCTTC. V is TRBV20-1 and J is TRBJ2-1, with D unresolved. CDR1 is DFQATT, CDR2 SNEGSKA, per germline (reference sequence). The CDR3 loop spans 14 amino acids. Trimming stripped 4 bases from V and 5 bases from J, with 15 bases between.

The chain uses TRBV20-1 and TRBJ2-3; D is ambiguous. Trimming took off 0 bases at V and 5 bases at J, with 12 bases between the two ends. Looked up from germline, CDR1 is DFQATT and CDR2 is SNEGSKA (reference sequence). CDR3 size: 14 residues. In nucleotides, the CDR3 is TGCAGTGCTAGAGAAATAGTCGTTGGAGATACGCAGTATTTT. It translates to CSAREIVVGDTQYF.

V is TRBV5-1 and J is TRBJ2-4; 8 positions agree with TRBD1. Per germline, CDR1 SGHRS and CDR2 YFSETQ. The CDR3 runs 14 residues. With 3 bases clipped from V and 5 bases from J, the junction kept 4 bases outside the gene matches. The chain's CDR3 is CASSWLQGENIQYF. The CDR3, as DNA: TGCGCCAGCAGCTGGTTACAGGGGGAAAACATTCAGTACTTC. Full variable domain (missing parts from reference TRBV5-1 and TRBJ2-4): KAGVTQTPRYLIKTRGQQVTLSCSPISGHRSVSWYQQTPGQGLQFLFEYFSETQRNKGNFPGRFSGRQFSNSRSEMNVSTLELGDSALYLCASSWLQGENIQYFGAGTRLSVL.

V usage is TRBV12-3 or TRBV12-4 and J usage is TRBJ2-2; tentatively, D is TRBD1 (6 bases). Trimming shortened V by 5 bases and J by 2 bases, and 12 bases separated the two germline ends. This CDR3 has 15 amino acids. The CDR3 sequence: CASSTDRSNTGELFF. The CDR3 DNA sequence: TGTGCCAGCAGTACCGACAGGTCCAACACCGGGGAGCTGTTTTTT.

This rearrangement joins TRBV11-1 to TRBJ2-1; perhaps TRBD1 as D (7 bases). Between the trimmed V and J ends, which lost 5 bases and 1 base, there was a span of 15 bases. This CDR3 is built from 16 residues. Looked up from germline, CDR1 is SGHAT and CDR2 is FQDESV (reference sequence). The CDR3 sequence: CASSRTEGASYNEQFF. The CDR3 DNA reads as TGTGCCAGCAGCCGTACGGAGGGGGCATCCTACAATGAGCAGTTCTTC.

The chain couples TRBV4-3 to TRBJ2-1, with a weak D call TRBD1 (5 bases). From germline, CDR1 is LGHNA and CDR2 YSLEER. With 0 bases removed from V and 13 bases from J, the gap between germline ends came to 22 bases. The CDR3 covers 16 residues. CDR3 bases: TGCGCCAGCAGCCAAGATGCTGCAGGGCATATTGAGACCCAGTTCTTC. Its translation is CASSQDAAGHIETQFF.

V gene TRBV21-1 combines with J gene TRBJ2-5; the table assigns TRBD1, which was not confirmed against the DNA. TRBV21-1 is flagged as a pseudogene. This CDR3 has 17 amino acids. The CDR3 coding sequence is TGTGCCAGCAGCAAAAGTTCTAGGTGGGACGCTTCGGGGGAGCAGTACTTC. Protein product: CASSKSSRWDASGEQYF.

V gene TRBV20-1 combines with J gene TRBJ1-1; tentative D call: TRBD1 (5 bases). Trimming removed 0 bases at V and 1 base at J, with 9 bases between. The CDR3 consists of 14 residues. Germline-derived CDR1 and CDR2 are DFQATT and SNEGSKA (reference sequence). This CDR3 is CSAREGAGNTEAFF. The DNA of the CDR3 is TGCAGTGCTAGAGAAGGGGCGGGGAACACTGAAGCTTTCTTT.

The V call is TRBV12-3 or TRBV12-4, the J call TRBJ2-4, with unresolved D. This CDR3 spans 13 amino acids. The ends were cut back, 3 bases at V and 13 bases at J, with 16 bases in the middle. This CDR3 is CASSFGSFYAQYF. DNA for the CDR3: TGTGCCAGCAGTTTCGGCTCCTTCTACGCGCAGTACTTC.

The chain recombines TRBV20-1 with TRBJ2-3, with D uncertain. The length of the CDR3 is 13 residues. Germline V gives CDR1 DFQATT, CDR2 SNEGSKA (reference sequence). Trimming pared 3 bases from V and 0 bases from J, leaving 7 bases between. Here the CDR3 DNA reads TGCAGTGCTAGCAGCTATAGCACAGATACGCAGTATTTT. Encoded protein: CSASSYSTDTQYF.